This TCR beta chain was profiled in a study of T cell repertoires in cytomegalovirus infection. The wider study: The public TCR beta signatures pointed to both CMV infection and matching HLA type.

About this clonotype itself: The antigen remains undetermined.

Study-level results: Dominant in the ex vivo response were TCR beta clonotypes restricted by HLA-C and specific for CMV. Public TCR beta family frequency separated CMV-and-HLA carriers, including in an independent cohort.

TCRdb re-called the reads through MiXCR, storing one row per CDR3 protein. Of around 530,000 distinct CDR3 sequences listed, 16% were seen once; the top ten hold 24%. J gave up 5 bases and V 5 bases, and 9 bases lay outside the gene matches. The CDR3 spans 16 residues. Germline V lookup: CDR1 PRHDT, CDR2 FYEKMQ (reference sequence). This chain uses TRBV13 with TRBJ2-5; 12 nucleotides align to TRBD2. This TCR came from a human donor in good health (CMV status not recorded). Some clones in this sample may be carry-over from other donors' samples. The sequencing sample was made of CD8+ T cells from PBMCs. The CDR3 DNA is TGTGCCAGCAGCCCCCGGACTAGCGGGGTGGGTGAGACCCAGTACTTC. Its protein is CASSPRTSGVGETQYF.